This T cell receptor beta chain was sequenced during a study of T cells in Graves' hyperthyroidism and ophthalmopathy. Study details: Specimen type is peripheral blood, collected at initial diagnosis prior to any treatment.

The CDR3 length is 13 residues. The V gene lost 10 bases and the J gene lost 3 bases, with 13 bases spanning the gap. This clonotype occurred once. A much larger clonotype is one base distant, so this may be a read error. The patients, who ranged from 18 to 65 in age, presented with newly diagnosed hyperthyroidism lasting under 2 months. Amplified regions were TCR beta CDR3 sequences from RNA transcripts. A set of HTBI primers served as the primers for a first-round RT-PCR of the TCR CDR3. TCRdb recomputed calls from the multiplex PCR reads with MiXCR, one row per CDR3 protein. Among approximately 300,000 distinct CDR3 sequences listed, 16% were seen once.

The sequencing sample was made of blood. The origin of this receptor is a young man with Graves' hyperthyroidism. The chain employs TRBV12-3 or TRBV12-4 and TRBJ2-1; D ambiguous. The CDR3 nucleotides read TGTGCCAACAGCTTTGGCGGCTACAATGAGCAGTTCTTC. It specifies CANSFGGYNEQFF.